Given below is one T cell receptor (beta chain) in context. Its antigen is not known. Researchers divided each subset's genomic DNA evenly across several immunoSEQ plates. Replicate PCRs from sorted subsets contained about 0.2 ug DNA, which is approximately 30,000 T cell genomes. Repertoires were generated with immunoSEQ multiplex PCR, while TCRdb's copy carries only in-frame clones and drops some. Of about 1.9 million clones listed, around 95% are singletons. Trimming stripped 1 base from V and 0 bases from J, with 16 bases between. The CDR3 sequence is 17 residues long. The germline V gene has CDR1 SQVTM and CDR2 ANQGSEA. These data are taken from a study of shared clonotypes between healthy human individuals. Selected positively for CCR7 and CD45RO-negative, naive CD8 cells excluded terminally differentiated effector memory CD45RA+ cells. Whole-study results and caveats: Apart from blood, nothing was sampled; tissue repertoires likely differ.

The sequenced sample was naive CD8+ T cells from PBMCs. The source of this sequence is a young man in good health. Some clones in this sample may be carry-over from other donors' samples. V is TRBV29-1 and J is TRBJ2-1, with D possibly TRBD1 on 6 matching bases. The CDR3 nucleotides read TGCAGCGTTGAAGCCCCCCGGGACAAAAGCTCCTACAATGAGCAGTTCTTC. Protein sequence: CSVEAPRDKSSYNEQFF.